This T cell receptor (beta chain) derives from a study of T cell changes during pregnancy in multiple sclerosis. Germline V CDR1 and CDR2: SGHRS, YFSETQ. Trimming removed 6 bases from V and 4 bases from J, with 6 bases in between. This CDR3 spans 11 amino acids. The repertoire was sequenced with immunoSEQ multiplex PCR; TCRdb's copy has only in-frame clones and lacks some. In the table there are tens of thousands of clones, over 85% of which are singletons. The chain employs TRBV5-1 and TRBJ2-3; D is uncertain. The TCR originated in a female donor with multiple sclerosis, enrolled in a pregnancy study. The sample consisted of peripheral blood, taken in the second trimester of pregnancy. The CDR3 DNA reads TGCGCCAGCACTAGTGCAGATACGCAGTATTTT. Translated: CASTSADTQYF.